The rows below give T cell receptor beta chains drawn from one sample of a study of T cells in Graves' hyperthyroidism and ophthalmopathy. TCRdb re-derived calls from the multiplex PCR reads in MiXCR, one entry per CDR3 protein. The table shows approximately 400,000 distinct CDR3 sequences, with about 14% occurring only once. What was sequenced was blood. All receptors come from a woman aged 60 to 75 with Graves' hyperthyroidism. Both conserved end residues are part of each CDR3. The D gene is left open where the match is weak. Part of the rows lack a size; the others show once, few, many or a class for expanded clones.

v_call: TRBV11-3; clone_size: many; d_call: TRBD1; j_call: TRBJ2-5; cdr3_nt: TGTGCCAGCAGCTTTGACAGGGTCGGAGAGACCCAGTACTTC; cdr3_aa: CASSFDRVGETQYF
v_call: TRBV5-1; clone_size: .; d_call: .; j_call: TRBJ2-7; cdr3_nt: TGCGCCAGCAGCTTGACATCGCGCTCCTACGAGCAGTACTTC; cdr3_aa: CASSLTSRSYEQYF
v_call: TRBV7-6; clone_size: few; d_call: TRBD2; j_call: TRBJ2-1; cdr3_nt: TGTGCCAGCAGCTTTTTGCGGGAGACCTACAATGAGCAGTTCTTC; cdr3_aa: CASSFLRETYNEQFF
v_call: TRBV7-9; clone_size: many; d_call: TRBD2; j_call: TRBJ2-1; cdr3_nt: TGTGCCAGCAGCAAACCGGGACTAGCGGGAGGGCTCCCCACTTACAATGAGCAGTTCTTC; cdr3_aa: CASSKPGLAGGLPTYNEQFF
v_call: TRBV5-1; clone_size: .; d_call: .; j_call: TRBJ2-1; cdr3_nt: TGCGCCAGCAGCTTGAATCTCGCCAATGAGCAGTTCTTC; cdr3_aa: CASSLNLANEQFF
v_call: TRBV7-9; clone_size: many; d_call: .; j_call: TRBJ2-7; cdr3_nt: TGTGCCAGCAGCTTAATGGACTATGGGTGGTACGAGCAGTACTTC; cdr3_aa: CASSLMDYGWYEQYF
v_call: TRBV11-2; clone_size: many; d_call: .; j_call: TRBJ2-2; cdr3_nt: TGTGCCAGCAGCTGGGGCGGGGATAACACCGGGGAGCTGTTTTTT; cdr3_aa: CASSWGGDNTGELFF
v_call: TRBV12-3/TRBV12-4; clone_size: many; d_call: TRBD2; j_call: TRBJ2-4; cdr3_nt: TGTGCCAGCAGTCCCTCGGGGGGGAAGGGGAACATTCAGTACTTC; cdr3_aa: CASSPSGGKGNIQYF
v_call: TRBV30; clone_size: many; d_call: .; j_call: TRBJ1-1; cdr3_nt: TGTGCCTGGAGTAGGGAGACTGAAGCTTTCTTT; cdr3_aa: CAWSRETEAFF
v_call: TRBV5-1; clone_size: many; d_call: .; j_call: TRBJ1-1; cdr3_nt: TGTGCCAGCAGCTTAGGTTCAAACACTGAAGCTTTCTTT; cdr3_aa: CASSLGSNTEAFF
v_call: TRBV5-5; clone_size: many; d_call: TRBD2; j_call: TRBJ2-3; cdr3_nt: TGTGCCAGCAGCGGGAGCGGGACCACAGATACGCAGTATTTT; cdr3_aa: CASSGSGTTDTQYF
v_call: TRBV12-3/TRBV12-4; clone_size: many; d_call: .; j_call: TRBJ1-1; cdr3_nt: TGTGCCAGCAGTTTAGGGGCAGGGTGGATGAACACTGAAGCTTTCTTT; cdr3_aa: CASSLGAGWMNTEAFF
v_call: TRBV5-1; clone_size: many; d_call: .; j_call: TRBJ2-2; cdr3_nt: TGCGCCAGCAGCTTGGGTCAGAACGGGGAGCTGTTTTTT; cdr3_aa: CASSLGQNGELFF
v_call: TRBV2; clone_size: few; d_call: .; j_call: TRBJ1-5; cdr3_nt: TGTGCCAGCGGTGCTACAGGGCGGGCTCAGCCCCAGCATTTT; cdr3_aa: CASGATGRAQPQHF
v_call: TRBV11-2; clone_size: .; d_call: .; j_call: TRBJ1-3; cdr3_nt: TGTGCCAGCAGTCGAGGGGAGTCCTCTGGAAACACCATATATTTT; cdr3_aa: CASSRGESSGNTIYF
v_call: TRBV30; clone_size: few; d_call: .; j_call: TRBJ1-2; cdr3_nt: TGTGCCTGGACCAGCCCCCACCTCTATGGCTACACCTTC; cdr3_aa: CAWTSPHLYGYTF
v_call: TRBV19; clone_size: few; d_call: .; j_call: TRBJ2-7; cdr3_nt: TGTGCCAGTAGTATATGGGACACACCATTACGGGAGCAGTACTTC; cdr3_aa: CASSIWDTPLREQYF
v_call: TRBV6-1; clone_size: many; d_call: .; j_call: TRBJ1-2; cdr3_nt: TGTGCCAGCCGGGACCCTTGGACAGCTAACTATGGCTACACCTTC; cdr3_aa: CASRDPWTANYGYTF
v_call: TRBV20-1; clone_size: many; d_call: TRBD2; j_call: TRBJ2-3; cdr3_nt: TGCAGTGCTAGTTCCGGGGGACTAGCGGGAGGAACAGATACGCAGTATTTT; cdr3_aa: CSASSGGLAGGTDTQYF
v_call: TRBV20-1; clone_size: many; d_call: .; j_call: TRBJ2-1; cdr3_nt: TGCAGTGCTAGAGATTTAGAAAGCTCCTACAATGAGCAGTTCTTC; cdr3_aa: CSARDLESSYNEQFF
v_call: TRBV6-2/TRBV6-3; clone_size: many; d_call: .; j_call: TRBJ2-7; cdr3_nt: TGTGCCAGCAGTCTCCGGGACTCTAGCTCCTACGAGCAGTACTTC; cdr3_aa: CASSLRDSSSYEQYF
v_call: TRBV10-1; clone_size: many; d_call: .; j_call: TRBJ2-3; cdr3_nt: TGCGCCAGCAGTGAGTCCTCGGACGCTACAGATACGCAGTATTTT; cdr3_aa: CASSESSDATDTQYF
v_call: TRBV28; clone_size: many; d_call: .; j_call: TRBJ1-5; cdr3_nt: TGTGCCAGCAGTTTATCTCAGGGTTTGGATCAGCCCCAGCATTTT; cdr3_aa: CASSLSQGLDQPQHF
v_call: TRBV6-1; clone_size: many; d_call: .; j_call: TRBJ1-1; cdr3_nt: TGTGCCAGCAGTTGGGGGACTATGAACACTGAAGCTTTCTTT; cdr3_aa: CASSWGTMNTEAFF
v_call: TRBV6-9; clone_size: once; d_call: TRBD1; j_call: TRBJ1-6; cdr3_nt: TGTGCCAGCAGTTACACCCTGTGGACAGGGGGATATAATTCACCCCTCCACTTT; cdr3_aa: CASSYTLWTGGYNSPLHF
v_call: TRBV7-9; clone_size: many; d_call: .; j_call: TRBJ2-1; cdr3_nt: TGTGCCAGCAGCTTAGATCTCCAGGGCACCTACAATGAGCAGTTCTTC; cdr3_aa: CASSLDLQGTYNEQFF
v_call: TRBV5-6; clone_size: many; d_call: .; j_call: TRBJ1-5; cdr3_nt: TGTGCCAGCAGCTTGTCAGGGGTTGGCAATCAGCCCCAGCATTTT; cdr3_aa: CASSLSGVGNQPQHF
v_call: TRBV12-3/TRBV12-4; clone_size: few; d_call: TRBD1; j_call: TRBJ2-5; cdr3_nt: TGTGCCAGCAGTTTAGGACAGGGGATGGAGACCCAGTACTTC; cdr3_aa: CASSLGQGMETQYF
v_call: TRBV19; clone_size: .; d_call: .; j_call: TRBJ2-1; cdr3_nt: TGTGCCAGTAGTATAGGCCTAGCGACCAACTCCTACAATGAGCAGTTCTTC; cdr3_aa: CASSIGLATNSYNEQFF
v_call: TRBV28; clone_size: .; d_call: .; j_call: TRBJ1-4; cdr3_nt: TGTGCCAGCAGTCTACCCCAGGCAGGGGCGACTAATGAAAAACTGTTTTTT; cdr3_aa: CASSLPQAGATNEKLFF
v_call: TRBV7-9; clone_size: many; d_call: TRBD2; j_call: TRBJ2-2; cdr3_nt: TGTGCCAGCAGCTTAGGAGAACTAGCGGGAGAGGACACCGGGGAGCTGTTTTTT; cdr3_aa: CASSLGELAGEDTGELFF
v_call: TRBV28; clone_size: .; d_call: TRBD1; j_call: TRBJ1-1; cdr3_nt: TGTGCCAGCAGTCCCTCCCCGGGACAGGGGATCACTGAAGCTTTCTTT; cdr3_aa: CASSPSPGQGITEAFF
v_call: TRBV3-1; clone_size: .; d_call: .; j_call: TRBJ1-4; cdr3_nt: TGTGCCAGCAGCCAGCGGGGCCAAGGGGAAAAACTGTTTTTT; cdr3_aa: CASSQRGQGEKLFF
v_call: TRBV27; clone_size: few; d_call: TRBD1; j_call: TRBJ2-1; cdr3_nt: TGTGCCAGCAGGGTTACGGGACAGGGGTTTTACAATGAGCAGTTCTTC; cdr3_aa: CASRVTGQGFYNEQFF
v_call: TRBV5-1; clone_size: many; d_call: TRBD2; j_call: TRBJ2-1; cdr3_nt: TGCGCCAGCAGCTTGGATCCGGGGGGATACAATGAGCAGTTCTTC; cdr3_aa: CASSLDPGGYNEQFF
v_call: TRBV5-5; clone_size: few; d_call: TRBD1; j_call: TRBJ1-6; cdr3_nt: TGTGCCAGCAGCTCCCCGCCGGGACAGACCTATAATTCACCCCTCCACTTT; cdr3_aa: CASSSPPGQTYNSPLHF
v_call: TRBV7-9; clone_size: many; d_call: .; j_call: TRBJ2-1; cdr3_nt: TGTGCCAGCAGATTCCGGGACATGCGGCGAACATTCCCGAACAATGAGCAGTTCTTC; cdr3_aa: CASRFRDMRRTFPNNEQFF